These T cell receptor beta chains were read from a single sample in a study of vaccination effects on CD4 cells after COVID-19. Their antigens remain unidentified. Produced via immunoSEQ multiplex PCR; TCRdb's table is partial and in-frame only. The sample includes 40,000 to 45,000 clones, less than 85% of them seen just once. The sequencing used CD4+ T cells from PBMCs cultured without peptide, collected after COVID-19 vaccination. The receptor set was obtained from a human donor who had a prior SARS-CoV-2 infection. The conserved cysteine and the conserved F or W are not part of the CDR3 here. Size is omitted from some rows. Given values are once, few, many or a class for expanded clones.

j_gene	abundance	v_gene	CDR3aa
TRBJ2-4	-	TRBV18	ASSPLGAKNIQY
TRBJ2-1	-	TRBV9	ASSVEWEVFHEQF
TRBJ1-3	-	TRBV7-2	ASSFPRNTIY
TRBJ2-3	-	TRBV4-2	ASSPSQGAVSDTQY
TRBJ2-1	once	TRBV4-1	ASSQESSASGYNEQF
TRBJ2-3	-	TRBV2	ATWRQGTQY
TRBJ2-1	-	TRBV6-5	ASSYLAGEQF
TRBJ2-7	few	TRBV5-4	ASSLAGLAGVLHEQY
TRBJ1-2	-	TRBV6-2/TRBV6-3	ASSYSARADRGYGYT
TRBJ1-2	-	TRBV15	ATSPGTGVYGYT
TRBJ2-1	-	TRBV5-1	ASSRGLAGGSYNEQF
TRBJ1-2	once	TRBV7-2	ASSLGTGVLDGYT
TRBJ2-7	once	TRBV7-3	ASSSFQLAGASYEQY
TRBJ2-7	-	TRBV9	REHGDRDYEQY
TRBJ1-2	-	TRBV19	ASSIDSDRANYGYT
TRBJ2-1	-	TRBV21-1	ASSKVGSGRPRSSYNEQF
TRBJ2-7	-	TRBV7-6	ASSLAGTSSGEQY
TRBJ1-6	-	TRBV18	ASSPEGQGSPLH
TRBJ2-1	-	TRBV6-1	ASSEKVGRNEQF
TRBJ2-1	-	TRBV9	ASSVGDEQF
TRBJ1-3	-	TRBV5-6	ASSLYEAIYSGNTIY
TRBJ2-7	once	TRBV5-1	ASSLERGDHEQY
TRBJ2-6	once	TRBV7-6	ASSSANSGSGANVLT
TRBJ2-5	once	TRBV5-1	ASSLAGSTGAQETQY
TRBJ1-3	-	TRBV7-2	ASSLDRQSSDIY
TRBJ2-7	-	TRBV5-1	ASSVGAAQIYEQY
TRBJ2-1	-	TRBV5-6	ASSLGPGPSSYNEQF
TRBJ2-5	-	TRBV5-5	ASSTGQLEETQY